This is a list of T cell receptor beta chains from one sample in a study of metastatic and nonmetastatic thyroid tumors. MiXCR reprocessed the PCR reads for TCRdb. The sample comprises around 27,000 clones, roughly a quarter of which are singletons, and more than 2% rests with the top ten. The sequencing sample was made of blood. These receptors were taken from a female donor with papillary thyroid cancer or a benign thyroid nodule (not recorded which). Some clones in this sample may be carry-over from other donors' samples. The CDR3 runs from the conserved cysteine through the conserved F or W. A D gene is named only where the DNA matches it firmly. Some rows have no size entry. The others give once, few or many, or a class for an expanded clone.

J gene | V gene | D gene | clone size | CDR3 DNA | CDR3 protein
TRBJ2-7 | TRBV27 | . | few | TGCGCCAGCAGTTGTTCTGGATCCTACGAGCAGTACTTC | CASSCSGSYEQYF
TRBJ1-6 | TRBV20-1 | TRBD1 | medium-sized | TGCAGTGCTAGAGATATGGCCGACAGGGTATCACCCCTCCACTTT | CSARDMADRVSPLHF
TRBJ1-3 | TRBV27 | . | many | TGTGCCAGCAGTTTGTACTCTGGAAACACCATATATTTT | CASSLYSGNTIYF
TRBJ1-1 | TRBV12-3/TRBV12-4 | . | many | TGTGCCAGCAGCCCCGGACAGAAAATGAACACTGAAGCTTTCTTT | CASSPGQKMNTEAFF
TRBJ1-1 | TRBV24-1 | . | many | TGTGCCACCAGTGACTCTGACAGGTTGGCTGAAGCTTTCTTT | CATSDSDRLAEAFF
TRBJ1-1 | TRBV9 | . | . | TGTGCCAGCAGCGTAGGTGGGGCGGTGAACACTGAAGCTTTCTTT | CASSVGGAVNTEAFF
TRBJ2-2 | TRBV9 | TRBD2 | many | TGTGCCAGCAGGGGGGGGATGAACACCGGGGAGCTGTTTTTT | CASRGGMNTGELFF
TRBJ2-2 | TRBV10-1 | . | many | TGCGCCAGCAGTGTTAATACGGACGCCGGGGAGCTGTTTTTT | CASSVNTDAGELFF
TRBJ2-5 | TRBV20-1 | TRBD2 | . | TGCAGTGCTAGAGGTGGGGCCCCAATAGCGGGAACCCAAGAGACCCAGTACTTC | CSARGGAPIAGTQETQYF
TRBJ2-3 | TRBV9 | TRBD2 | many | TGTGCCAGCAGCGTCGCAACTAGCGCCCGCACAGATACGCAGTATTTT | CASSVATSARTDTQYF
TRBJ1-5 | TRBV6-1 | . | few | TGTGCCAGCAGTCAGGGTTTGGGCAATCATCCCCAGCATTTT | CASSQGLGNHPQHF
TRBJ1-2 | TRBV7-2 | . | few | TGTGCCAGCAGCCTAATGGGGCTGGGCTACACCTTC | CASSLMGLGYTF
TRBJ2-5 | TRBV7-7 | TRBD2 | many | TGTGCTAGCAGCAGACTAGCGGGGCAAGAGACCCAGTACTTC | CASSRLAGQETQYF
TRBJ2-1 | TRBV6-2/TRBV6-3 | . | many | TGTGCCAGCAGTTCTAGGTCCTACAATGAGCAGTTCTTC | CASSSRSYNEQFF
TRBJ1-2 | TRBV10-3 | . | few | TGTGCCATCAGAGGAACCCACGGGCAGGGCATTAACTATGGCTACACCTTC | CAIRGTHGQGINYGYTF
TRBJ2-5 | TRBV11-1 | TRBD2 | many | TGTGCCAGCAGCCTAGTCCCCCTGACTAGCGGGAGAGGCGAGACCCAGTACTTC | CASSLVPLTSGRGETQYF
TRBJ2-7 | TRBV7-9 | TRBD1 | . | TGTGCCAGCAGCAGAGCACAGGGGCTCGAGCAGTACTTC | CASSRAQGLEQYF
TRBJ2-1 | TRBV20-1 | TRBD2 | . | TGCAGTGCTAGGGGGACTAGCGGGAGACTTGATGAGCAGTTCTTC | CSARGTSGRLDEQFF
TRBJ1-2 | TRBV27 | . | many | TGTGCCAGCAGTCCGTATCAAGGCGATGGCTACACCTTC | CASSPYQGDGYTF
TRBJ2-1 | TRBV15 | . | many | TGTGCCACCAGCAGGCGAATAGGGCGCAATGAGCAGTTCTTC | CATSRRIGRNEQFF
TRBJ2-2 | TRBV9 | TRBD2 | . | TGTGCCAGCAGCTGGGGGGGTGTCACCGGGGAGCTGTTTTTT | CASSWGGVTGELFF
TRBJ2-1 | TRBV5-1 | . | . | TGCGCCAGCAGCGGGAGCTCCTACAATGAGCAGTTCTTC | CASSGSSYNEQFF
TRBJ2-7 | TRBV7-9 | TRBD1 | many | TGTGCCAGCAGCTTAGCGCCGGGCAGACAGGGATTAGGGACCTACGAGCAGTACTTC | CASSLAPGRQGLGTYEQYF
TRBJ1-2 | TRBV7-9 | . | . | TGTGCCAGCAGCACCGATATTGGGGATGGCTACACCTTC | CASSTDIGDGYTF
TRBJ1-1 | TRBV4-1 | TRBD1 | . | TGCGCCAGCAGCCTAGGAGGACAGGCAAGCACTGAAGCTTTCTTT | CASSLGGQASTEAFF
TRBJ2-7 | TRBV5-6 | . | many | TGTGCCAGCGGACTGACGACCTACGAGCAGTACTTC | CASGLTTYEQYF
TRBJ1-3 | TRBV7-2 | . | many | TGTGCCAGCAGCTCGGATTTCTCTGGAAACACCATATATTTT | CASSSDFSGNTIYF
TRBJ1-5 | TRBV7-7 | TRBD1 | many | TGTGCTAGCAGCTTAGGCCGACAGGGGTGGAATCAGCCCCAGCATTTT | CASSLGRQGWNQPQHF
TRBJ2-3 | TRBV6-2/TRBV6-3 | . | many | TGTGCCAGCATGACGCACACAGATACGCAGTATTTT | CASMTHTDTQYF
TRBJ2-7 | TRBV18 | . | medium-sized | TGTGCCAGCTCACCACCGCCGGGCGGGAACGAGCAGTACTTC | CASSPPPGGNEQYF
TRBJ2-3 | TRBV6-4 | . | few | TGTGCCAGCAGTGATAAAGCGGAGACCTACACAGATACGCAGTATTTT | CASSDKAETYTDTQYF
TRBJ2-7 | TRBV10-2 | TRBD2 | many | TGCGCCAGCAGACCCGGACTAGCGGGGCACCAGACCTTCTACGAGCAGTACTTC | CASRPGLAGHQTFYEQYF
TRBJ1-2 | TRBV18 | . | many | TGTGCCAGCTCACCGGAGCACGCTAACTATGGCTACACCTTC | CASSPEHANYGYTF
TRBJ2-7 | TRBV20-1 | . | . | TGCAGTGCTAGAACTTGCTTCGCCTCCGAGCAGGACTTC | CSARTCFASEQDF
TRBJ2-1 | TRBV20-1 | . | many | TGCAGTGCTACCCTGGGACGCCCGGGGAATGAGCAGTTCTTC | CSATLGRPGNEQFF
TRBJ2-3 | TRBV2 | . | few | TGTGCCAGCATTCGGGATTTTGGAAGCACAGATACGCAGTATTTT | CASIRDFGSTDTQYF
TRBJ2-5 | TRBV10-3 | . | many | TGTGCCATCAGTGAGGTGTCGAGCCAAGAGACCCAGTACTTC | CAISEVSSQETQYF
TRBJ1-2 | TRBV20-1 | . | many | TGCAGTGCTAGGCCCCACACCCTCCCCTCCACAGGGATCTATGGCTACACCTTC | CSARPHTLPSTGIYGYTF
TRBJ2-7 | TRBV5-8 | . | . | TGTGCCAGCAGCTCCAAGATGGGGGGCGAGCAGTACTTC | CASSSKMGGEQYF
TRBJ1-1 | TRBV7-2 | TRBD1 | . | TGTGCCAGCAGCTTAGCGCAGGGGGGGAGTATTGAAGCTTTCTTT | CASSLAQGGSIEAFF
TRBJ1-1 | TRBV12-3/TRBV12-4 | . | many | TGTGCCAGCAGTTTGGGGGGGAACACTGAAGCTTTCTTT | CASSLGGNTEAFF
TRBJ1-1 | TRBV25-1 | TRBD1 | . | TGTGCCAGCAGTGAATGGGGGACAGGGGCTTTCTTT | CASSEWGTGAFF
TRBJ2-1 | TRBV4-1 | . | many | TGCGCCAGCAGCCAAGATAAGTCCAGGAGCTCCTACAATGAGCAGTTCTTC | CASSQDKSRSSYNEQFF
TRBJ2-5 | TRBV6-4 | . | few | TGTGCCAGCAGTGACTCCGCCTTGAGTCAAGAGACCCAGTACTTC | CASSDSALSQETQYF
TRBJ2-1 | TRBV24-1 | . | many | TGTGCCACCAGTGTATCCGGGTACAATGAGCAGTTCTTC | CATSVSGYNEQFF
TRBJ2-3 | TRBV28 | . | many | TGTGCCAGCAGTTTATTCGTGGGGACAGATACGCAGTATTTT | CASSLFVGTDTQYF
TRBJ1-6 | TRBV6-4 | . | medium-sized | TGTGCCAGCAGTCAGGGCGCTTGGGATAATTCACCCCTCCACTTT | CASSQGAWDNSPLHF
TRBJ1-1 | TRBV19 | . | many | TGTGCCAGTAGTATACGAAATCGCTTCAGGGCCCCTCGGAAGGAAGCTTTCTTT | CASSIRNRFRAPRKEAFF
TRBJ2-3 | TRBV6-6 | . | many | TGTGCCAGCAGTTCTCCCGGCGGGCAGGGAAGCACAGATACGCAGTATTTT | CASSSPGGQGSTDTQYF
TRBJ2-1 | TRBV9 | . | many | TGTGCCAGCAGCGTAACCGGGACAATTAACTACAATGAGCAGTTCTTC | CASSVTGTINYNEQFF
TRBJ1-2 | TRBV6-1 | TRBD1 | medium-sized | TGTGCCAGCAGGAGTACAGGGGGGGTAGCTAACTATGGCTACACCTTC | CASRSTGGVANYGYTF
TRBJ2-1 | TRBV19 | TRBD1 | many | TGTGCCAGTAAAATTGGGACAGGCTCCTACAATGAGCAGTTCTTC | CASKIGTGSYNEQFF